This T cell receptor (beta chain) was found in a study of blood T cell repertoires in COVID-19. Study background: From T cells, B-cell-depleted T cells, or PBMCs came the material, which was cDNA or gDNA.

Germline-derived CDR1 and CDR2 are SQVTM and ANQGSEA. The germline V and J ends were trimmed by 4 bases and 0 bases, with 6 bases remaining between them. The CDR3 consists of 12 residues. Study processing details: Using reference gene primer amplification, nucleated cell counts were estimated. TCRdb's copy holds only in-frame clones and misses some; the assay was immunoSEQ multiplex PCR. V, J and clone size are taken as reported in that table, and D and trimming were inferred from the DNA itself. Altogether roughly 76,000 clones are present, roughly 90% being singletons, with the ten largest covering approximately 1.5%.

The rearrangement uses TRBV29-1 and TRBJ1-1; D call uncertain. The clonotype comes from a man aged 50-59 years with acute or convalescent COVID-19. The sequencing input was peripheral blood. The CDR3, as DNA: TGCAGCGTTGTGACAATGAACACTGAAGCTTTCTTT. Amino acid sequence: CSVVTMNTEAFF. Complete variable domain (other parts from reference TRBV29-1 and TRBJ1-1): SAVISQKPSRDICQRGTSLTIQCQVDSQVTMMFWYRQQPGQSLTLIATANQGSEATYESGFVIDKFPISRPNLTFSTLTVSNMSPEDSSIYLCSVVTMNTEAFFGQGTRLTVV.